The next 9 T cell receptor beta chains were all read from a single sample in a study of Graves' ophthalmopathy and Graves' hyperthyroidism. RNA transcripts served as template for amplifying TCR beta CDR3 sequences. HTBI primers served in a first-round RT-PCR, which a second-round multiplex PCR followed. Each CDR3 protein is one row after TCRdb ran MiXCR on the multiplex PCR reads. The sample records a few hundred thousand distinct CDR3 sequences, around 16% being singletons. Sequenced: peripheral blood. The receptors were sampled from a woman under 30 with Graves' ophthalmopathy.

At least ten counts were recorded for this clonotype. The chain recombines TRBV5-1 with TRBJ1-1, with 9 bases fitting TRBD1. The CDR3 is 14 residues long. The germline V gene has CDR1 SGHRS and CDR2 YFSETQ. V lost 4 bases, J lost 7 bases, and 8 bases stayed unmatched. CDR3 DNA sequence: TGCGCCAGCAGCGATCGGGACAGGGAAAATGAAGCTTTCTTT. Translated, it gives CASSDRDRENEAFF. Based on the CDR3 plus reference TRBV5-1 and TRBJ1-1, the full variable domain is KAGVTQTPRYLIKTRGQQVTLSCSPISGHRSVSWYQQTPGQGLQFLFEYFSETQRNKGNFPGRFSGRQFSNSRSEMNVSTLELGDSALYLCASSDRDRENEAFFGQGTRLTVV.

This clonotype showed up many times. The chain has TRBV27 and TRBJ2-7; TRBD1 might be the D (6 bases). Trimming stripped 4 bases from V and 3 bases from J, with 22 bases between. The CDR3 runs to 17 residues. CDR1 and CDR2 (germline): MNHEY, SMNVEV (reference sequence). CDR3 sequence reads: CASSWLSSGQPIYEQYF. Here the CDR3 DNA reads TGTGCCAGCAGTTGGTTGAGCTCTGGACAGCCTATCTACGAGCAGTACTTC.

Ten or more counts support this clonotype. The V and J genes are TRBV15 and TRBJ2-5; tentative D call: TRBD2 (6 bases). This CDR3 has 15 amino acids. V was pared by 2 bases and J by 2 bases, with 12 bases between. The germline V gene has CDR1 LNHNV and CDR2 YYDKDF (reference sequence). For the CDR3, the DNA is TGTGCCACCAGCAGATCTAGTAGCGGACAAGAGACCCAGTACTTC. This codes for CATSRSSSGQETQYF.

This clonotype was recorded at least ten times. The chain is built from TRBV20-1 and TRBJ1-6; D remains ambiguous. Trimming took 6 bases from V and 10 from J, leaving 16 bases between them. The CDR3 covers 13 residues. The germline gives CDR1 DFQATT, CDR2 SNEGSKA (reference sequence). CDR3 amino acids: CSANEDPISPLHF. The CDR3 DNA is TGCAGTGCCAACGAGGATCCCATCTCACCCCTCCACTTT.

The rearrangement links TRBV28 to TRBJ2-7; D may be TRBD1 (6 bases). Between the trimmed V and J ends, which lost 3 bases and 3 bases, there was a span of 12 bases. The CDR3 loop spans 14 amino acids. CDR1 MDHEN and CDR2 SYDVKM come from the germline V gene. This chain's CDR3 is CASSLLQGFYEQYF. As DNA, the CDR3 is TGTGCCAGCAGTTTGTTACAGGGCTTCTACGAGCAGTACTTC.

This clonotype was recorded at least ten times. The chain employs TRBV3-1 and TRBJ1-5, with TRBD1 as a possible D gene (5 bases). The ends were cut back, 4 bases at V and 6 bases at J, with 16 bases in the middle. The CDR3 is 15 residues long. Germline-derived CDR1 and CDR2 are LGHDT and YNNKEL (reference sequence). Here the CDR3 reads CASSPWGLRVQPQHF. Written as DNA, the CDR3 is TGTGCCAGCAGCCCTTGGGGGTTACGGGTTCAGCCCCAGCATTTT.

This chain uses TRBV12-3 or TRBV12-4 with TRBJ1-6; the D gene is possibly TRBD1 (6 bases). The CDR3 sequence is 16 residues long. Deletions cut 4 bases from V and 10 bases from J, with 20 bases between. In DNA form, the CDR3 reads TGTGCCAGCAGTTCCCGGGACATTTCATCCGGGTCACCCCTCCACTTT. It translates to CASSSRDISSGSPLHF.

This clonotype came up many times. In DNA form, the CDR3 reads TGCGCCAGCAGCTACGGGGCAAGGGGCTCCTACGAGCAGTACTTC. Its translation is CASSYGARGSYEQYF. This sequence joins TRBV5-1 and TRBJ2-7; D could derive from TRBD1 or TRBD2 (5 bases each). Germline assignment: CDR1 SGHRS and CDR2 YFSETQ. CDR3 size: 15 residues. V was trimmed by 3 bases and J by 0 bases, leaving 13 bases between them.

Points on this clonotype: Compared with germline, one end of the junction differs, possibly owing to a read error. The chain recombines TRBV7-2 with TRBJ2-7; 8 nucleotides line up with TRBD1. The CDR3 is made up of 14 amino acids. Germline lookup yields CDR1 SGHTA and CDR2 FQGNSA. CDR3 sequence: CASSFDRGAYEQYF. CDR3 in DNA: TGCGCCAGCAGCTTTGACAGGGGTGCCTACGAGCAGTACTTC.